The sequence of this T cell receptor (beta chain) was determined in a study of beta chain features in type 1 diabetes. Turning to the study itself: Across the samples, around 110,000,000 sorted cells were examined in total.

Expressed TCRB transcripts got sequenced, as all isolated RNA was reverse transcribed. This table comes from immunoSEQ multiplex PCR, and its TCRdb copy is limited to in-frame clones, with some not included. The repertoire holds approximately 46,000 clones, with around 45% as singletons. General study findings and limits: PCR might show a preference for shorter templates, equally across patients and controls. Within the patient group, naive, central memory and Treg TCRB repertoires appeared more similar to each other than within healthy donors. No resolution was reached here on whether HLA type influences TCRB rearrangement. TCRB CDR3s were moderately but significantly shorter in Type 1 diabetes patients in all four CD4+ subsets.

Germline lookup yields CDR1 MDHEN and CDR2 SYDVKM. This CDR3 comprises 17 residues. The junction had 10 bases not matched to a gene; V was cut back by 1 base and J by 4 bases. In the case of this clone: What it recognizes is unknown.

Sequenced: stem cell memory CD4+ T cells from blood. The receptor was isolated from a man aged 25-45 years with type 1 diabetes. The V gene is TRBV28, the J gene TRBJ2-7; 10 bases line up with TRBD1. CDR3 in DNA: TGTGCCAGCAGTTTATTACCCCGGACAGGGGGTAGATACGAGCAGTACTTC. Translating it yields CASSLLPRTGGRYEQYF.